This T cell receptor beta chain came from a study of human T cells and chemical hapten exposure. This CDR3 contains 16 residues. Trimming cost V 0 bases and J 6 bases, with 12 bases left between them. Germline assignment: CDR1 LNHNV and CDR2 YYDKDF (reference sequence). This clonotype appeared many times. Time point in this sample: patch test 2, 6 weeks after DPC sensitization. As for treatment: therapeutic diphenylcyclopropenone sensitization with weekly scalp DPC. People who gave samples had alopecia, were 18 to 70 years old, and were suitable for DPC. In the library, unique molecular identifiers were attached to individual cDNA molecules. TCRdb reprocessed the RACE reads with MiXCR, giving one entry per CDR3 protein. The data show some 79,000 distinct CDR3 sequences, roughly a tenth seen once.

The chain joins TRBV15 to TRBJ2-6; D gene uncertain. The sample was whole blood, taken in connection with sensitization to the hapten diphenylcyclopropenone (DPC). The sequence came from a woman between 45 and 65 years old with alopecia areata. Some clones in this sample may be carry-over from other donors' samples. The CDR3 DNA reads as TGTGCCACCAGCAGAGAATGGGAATTCAAGGCCAACGTCCTGACTTTC. Protein: CATSREWEFKANVLTF.